This T cell receptor beta chain was retrieved from a study of T cells expressing NK-cell markers. TCRdb reprocessed the 5' RACE reads and stores each CDR3 protein as one record, lacking DNA. The listing contains about 30,000 distinct CDR3 sequences. The germline gives CDR1 MNHNS, CDR2 SASEGT. The CDR3 covers 15 residues. J is TRBJ2-1 and V is TRBV6-1; TCRdb's D call, TRBD2, is unchecked because there is no DNA. The receptor's source is a woman aged 18-69 years in good health. Sequencing used blood T cells: a sorted CD56 or NKG2C T cell subset, CD4+ or CD8+ T cells, or bulk PBMC T cells (not recorded which). CDR3 region: CASRPLAGGYNEQFF.